This TCR beta chain originates from a study of blood T cell repertoires in COVID-19. Across the study: Sites across the United States, Italy and Spain contributed samples from acute and convalescent COVID-19. T cells, B-cell-depleted T cells, or PBMCs provided the cDNA or gDNA that served as material.

Sequenced by immunoSEQ multiplex PCR; TCRdb stores in-frame clones only, minus some. The table shows over 250,000 clones, with approximately 87% occurring only once. The participants were between roughly 18 and 90 years old and came from 20 to 30 US areas. In assigning cohorts, the study relied on participant-reported clinical history. V gave up 4 bases and J gave up 4 bases; unmatched junction bases: 4. CDR1 and CDR2 (germline): SGHRS, YFSETQ. This CDR3 is 13 amino acids long. This receptor was taken from a woman in her twenties or thirties who had recovered from COVID-19. The chain employs TRBV5-1 and TRBJ1-2, with TRBD1 identical over 7 bases. Sample: PBMCs or T cells enriched from blood (not recorded which). DNA of the CDR3: TGCGCCAGCAGCCGAGGGGGCAGCTATGGCTACACCTTC. Residues: CASSRGGSYGYTF. Supplemented by reference TRBV5-1 and TRBJ1-2, the full variable domain reads KAGVTQTPRYLIKTRGQQVTLSCSPISGHRSVSWYQQTPGQGLQFLFEYFSETQRNKGNFPGRFSGRQFSNSRSEMNVSTLELGDSALYLCASSRGGSYGYTFGSGTRLTVV.